This TCR beta chain was found in a study of early T cells in non-severe SARS-CoV-2 infection. Study conclusions and caveats: In VDJdb matching, anti-spike CD8 responses were favored while private and CD4 specificities went missing.

Germline V gene data show CDR1 as SGHTA and CDR2 as FQGNSA. V was shortened by 6 bases and J by 5 bases, with 5 bases between the two germline ends. This CDR3 contains 12 residues. The protocol attached unique molecular identifiers to individual cDNA molecules. TCRdb re-called the 5' RACE reads through MiXCR, storing one row per CDR3 protein. The sample holds 120,000 or so distinct CDR3 sequences, 10% to 15% seen once. This clonotype was counted ten times or more. Its antigen is as yet unknown. This clonotype was sampled from an adult who was a healthcare worker with PCR-confirmed SARS-CoV-2 infection or an uninfected control (not recorded which). The input for sequencing was whole blood, taken at baseline. This rearrangement joins TRBV7-2 to TRBJ1-6; no reliable D call. The CDR3 region has the DNA TGTGCCAGCAGGAGGGATAATTCACCCCTCCACTTT. Its translation is CASRRDNSPLHF.